This T cell receptor beta chain derives from a study of T cell responses to AZD1222 COVID-19 vaccine. Study results and limitations: Repertoire samples came only from after the peak T cell response. Donors, mostly white British, included more females; clonal diversity was possibly underestimated. An increase in Spike-specific TCR breadth and depth was observed after two AZD1222 doses. The study found vaccine-associated CD4 TCRs spanning spike, dominant at 160-218 and 743-854.

V lost 5 bases, J lost 3 bases, and 10 bases stayed unmatched. This CDR3 region has 16 residues. The V gene's germline CDR1 is SGHAT and CDR2 FQNNGV. As regards this clone: Its antigen is unknown.

Sequenced by immunoSEQ multiplex PCR; TCRdb stores in-frame clones only, minus some. The sample holds around 78,000 clones, roughly 90% seen once. The sample consisted of peripheral blood, taken 28 days after the second AZD1222 dose. The chain joins TRBV11-2 to TRBJ1-1; TRBD1 agrees at 9 bases. The sequence was obtained from an adult who received the AZD1222 COVID-19 vaccine. The CDR3 reads CASSAQLQGADTEAFF. As DNA, the CDR3 is TGTGCCAGCAGCGCCCAATTACAGGGGGCTGACACTGAAGCTTTCTTT.